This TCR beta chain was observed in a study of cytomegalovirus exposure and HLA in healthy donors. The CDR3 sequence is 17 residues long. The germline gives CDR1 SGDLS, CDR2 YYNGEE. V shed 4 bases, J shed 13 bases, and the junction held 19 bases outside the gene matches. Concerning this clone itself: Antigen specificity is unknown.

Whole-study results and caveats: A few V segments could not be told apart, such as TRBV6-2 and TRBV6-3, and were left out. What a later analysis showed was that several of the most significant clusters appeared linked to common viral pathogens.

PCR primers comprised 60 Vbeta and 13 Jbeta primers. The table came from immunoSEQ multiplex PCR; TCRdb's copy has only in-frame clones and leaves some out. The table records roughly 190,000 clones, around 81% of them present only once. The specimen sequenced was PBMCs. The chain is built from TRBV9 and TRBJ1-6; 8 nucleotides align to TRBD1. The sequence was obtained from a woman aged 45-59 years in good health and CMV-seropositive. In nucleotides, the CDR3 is TGTGCCAGCAGCTCAGGGGAGAGGACAGGGCCTTTGGGGCCCCTCCACTTT. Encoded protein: CASSSGERTGPLGPLHF.